These 7 T cell receptor beta chains came from one sample sequenced in a study of shared clonotypes between healthy human individuals. Assay used: immunoSEQ multiplex PCR; TCRdb lists only in-frame clones, some missing. The table has approximately 710,000 clones, about 90% seen once. The sample taken for sequencing was memory CD8+ T cells from PBMCs. Subset in this sample: CD45RO+ cells pooled with CCR7-negative TemRA cells. The receptor set was obtained from a man younger than 30 in good health. Some clones in this sample may be carry-over from other donors' samples.

The V call is TRBV11-2, the J call TRBJ1-3, with D perhaps matching TRBD1 (6 bases). The CDR3 is 17 residues long. V was pared by 5 bases and J by 0 bases, with 17 bases between. Germline assignment: CDR1 SGHAT and CDR2 FQNNGV. DNA for the CDR3: TGTGCCAGCAGCCCCTGGACAGACCGGATCTCTGGAAACACCATATATTTT. Residues: CASSPWTDRISGNTIYF.

This chain uses TRBV7-8 with TRBJ2-3, with D tentatively TRBD1 or TRBD2 (5 bases each). Per the germline V gene, CDR1 is SGHVS and CDR2 is FQNEAQ. With 5 bases removed from V and 0 bases from J, the gap between germline ends came to 12 bases. The CDR3 is made up of 15 amino acids. The CDR3 reads CASSQGTVSTDTQYF. As DNA, the CDR3 is TGTGCCAGCAGCCAAGGGACGGTGAGCACAGATACGCAGTATTTT. Combining the CDR3 with reference TRBV7-8 and TRBJ2-3 gives the whole variable domain GAGVSQSPRYKVAKRGQDVALRCDPISGHVSLFWYQQALGQGPEFLTYFQNEAQLDKSGLPSDRFFAERPEGSVSTLKIQRTQQEDSAVYLCASSQGTVSTDTQYFGPGTRLTVL.

This sequence joins TRBV27 and TRBJ2-3, with D possibly TRBD2 on 6 matching bases. Between the trimmed V and J ends, which lost 8 bases and 0 bases, there was a span of 15 bases. The CDR3 spans 15 residues. Germline lookup yields CDR1 MNHEY and CDR2 SMNVEV (reference sequence). This CDR3 is CASLDIAASTDTQYF. CDR3 nucleotides: TGTGCCAGCCTGGATATAGCGGCTAGCACAGATACGCAGTATTTT.

The chain is built from TRBV9 and TRBJ2-2; D gene ambiguous. CDR3 length equals 12 residues. The germline V and J ends were trimmed by 4 bases and 7 bases, with 8 bases remaining between them. Germline V gives CDR1 SGDLS, CDR2 YYNGEE. The CDR3: CASSPPGGELFF. DNA of the CDR3: TGTGCCAGCAGCCCCCCTGGCGGGGAGCTGTTTTTT.

The chain has TRBV19 and TRBJ2-3, with D unclear. Deletions cut 1 base from V and 4 bases from J, with 6 bases between. The CDR3 is 13 amino acids. Germline lookup yields CDR1 LNHDA and CDR2 SQIVND (reference sequence). The CDR3 DNA follows: TGTGCCAGTAGTATAGTTGTGGCAGATACGCAGTATTTT. Its protein is CASSIVVADTQYF.

V gene TRBV28 combines with J gene TRBJ1-5; perhaps TRBD1 as D (5 bases). Germline V CDR1 and CDR2: MDHEN, SYDVKM. V gave up 3 bases and J gave up 5 bases, with 14 bases separating them. This CDR3 spans 15 amino acids. CDR3 sequence (DNA): TGTGCCAGCAGTTTTGGGGGGATATACGATCAGCCCCAGCATTTT. Translating it yields CASSFGGIYDQPQHF.

The chain links TRBV7-2 to TRBJ2-5; D not resolved. TRBJ2-7 matches the DNA end more closely, so the J call is doubtful. There are 12 residues in the CDR3. In germline, CDR1 is SGHTA, CDR2 FQGNSA. The CDR3 region has the DNA TGTGCCAGCAGCTTAGCCGACTACGAGCAGTACTTC. Translating it yields CASSLADYEQYF.